This entry is about one TCR beta chain. Its matching antigen is unknown. These data are taken from a study of cytomegalovirus exposure and HLA in healthy donors. Healthy individuals who donated bone marrow served as the donors. Regarding the study as a whole: In a later analysis, at a false discovery rate of 0.05, some 15,000 TCR beta sequences were associated with HLA alleles. A later analysis by the authors found several of the most significant clusters apparently linked to common viral pathogens.

PCR primers comprised 60 Vbeta and 13 Jbeta primers. Using immunoSEQ multiplex PCR, the repertoire was profiled, and TCRdb retains in-frame clones only, with some absent. The sample records fewer than 130,000 clones, around 83% being singletons. Sequenced input: PBMCs. This TCR derives from a woman aged 60-75 years in good health and CMV-seropositive.

The DNA of the CDR3 is TGTGCCAGCAGTACCTCCCCGCAGGGGGCGAGTGAAGCTTTCTTT. Translation gives CASSTSPQGASEAFF. This rearrangement joins TRBV6-5 to TRBJ1-1, with 8 bases lining up with TRBD1. Unmatched junction bases numbered 12, after V lost 5 bases and J lost 7 bases. The germline V gene has CDR1 MNHEY and CDR2 SVGAGI. The CDR3 runs to 15 residues.